The 3 T cell receptor beta chains in this list originate from one sample, sequenced in a study of T cells after yellow fever vaccination. TCRdb passed the 5' RACE reads through MiXCR, listing each CDR3 protein once. Here the sample spans a few hundred thousand distinct CDR3 sequences, roughly 7% being singletons. Material: PBMCs, obtained approximately 40 days after the first yellow fever vaccination. These receptors all come from a man between 18 and 29 years old who received the YFV17D yellow fever vaccine.

The J gene is TRBJ2-2, the V gene TRBV2; D might be TRBD2 (5 bases). Germline lookup yields CDR1 SNHLY and CDR2 FYNNEI. Trimming pared 4 bases from V and 6 bases from J, leaving 18 bases between. The CDR3 runs to 16 residues. The DNA of the CDR3 is TGTGCCAGCAGTGCGGTACTAGTCCAAATACCCGGGGAGCTGTTTTTT. Translated, it gives CASSAVLVQIPGELFF.

This clonotype occurred a few times. The rearrangement uses TRBV6-2 or TRBV6-3 and TRBJ2-7; no definite D call. V lost 0 bases and J 2 bases, leaving 2 bases between the germline ends. This CDR3 comprises 12 residues. Germline loops: CDR1 MNHEY, CDR2 SVGEGT. The CDR3 here is CASSYSTYEQYF. The CDR3 nucleotides are TGTGCCAGCAGTTACTCCACCTACGAGCAGTACTTC.

The table lists this clonotype with many counts. The chain is built from TRBV5-1 and TRBJ2-4; the D gene is possibly TRBD1 (8 bases). The CDR3 is made up of 15 amino acids. The germline V and J ends were trimmed by 1 base and 8 bases, with 16 bases remaining between them. From germline, CDR1 is SGHRS and CDR2 YFSETQ. The CDR3 region is CASSLHQGAGDIQYF. In DNA, the CDR3 is TGCGCCAGCAGCTTGCACCAGGGGGCGGGGGACATTCAGTACTTC.